These 22 T cell receptor beta chains were all obtained from the same sample, sequenced in a study of cytomegalovirus exposure and HLA in healthy donors. With 60 Vbeta and 13 Jbeta primers, the PCR was carried out. The method was immunoSEQ multiplex PCR; TCRdb's version includes in-frame clones alone and lacks a portion of them. The sample includes roughly 200,000 clones, around 78% of them seen just once. Source material: PBMCs. The receptors come from a man aged 25 to 45 in good health and CMV-seronegative.

The chain combines TRBV28 with TRBJ2-3, with D uncertain. Germline loops: CDR1 MDHEN, CDR2 SYDVKM. Trimming removed 5 bases from V and 2 bases from J, with 5 bases in between. The CDR3 runs 12 residues. This CDR3 is CASSPFTDTQYF. CDR3 DNA sequence: TGTGCCAGCAGTCCCTTCACAGATACGCAGTATTTT.

The V gene is TRBV4-2, the J gene TRBJ2-7, with D possibly TRBD2 on 6 matching bases. V lost 0 bases and J lost 3, with 12 bases in between. This CDR3 spans 15 amino acids. Per the germline V gene, CDR1 is LGHNA and CDR2 is YNFKEQ. Here the CDR3 reads CASSQDASGVYEQYF. The CDR3 DNA is TGTGCCAGCAGCCAAGATGCCTCGGGGGTCTACGAGCAGTACTTC.

The chain carries TRBV4-1 and TRBJ2-1; 11 nucleotides line up with TRBD2. J was trimmed by 15 bases and V by 1 base; bases with no gene match: 5. In germline, CDR1 is MGHRA, CDR2 YSYEKL. The CDR3 is 13 amino acids. The CDR3 DNA is TGCGCCAGCAGCCAAGTTAATAGCGGGAGGGGGTTCTTC. It specifies CASSQVNSGRGFF.

This clone has a handful of counts. The chain combines TRBV29-1 with TRBJ2-4; 7 bases agree with TRBD2. This CDR3 has 14 amino acids. Germline trimming cut 3 bases from V and 4 bases from J; bases unmatched to any gene: 6. Germline V CDR1 and CDR2: SQVTM, ANQGSEA. DNA for the CDR3: TGCAGCGTTGAGGGGGGGGATCTAAAAAACATTCAGTACTTC. Translation gives CSVEGGDLKNIQYF.

The V gene is TRBV5-1, the J gene TRBJ1-2; D ambiguous. Trimming took 0 bases from V and 6 from J, leaving 12 bases between them. The CDR3 loop spans 14 amino acids. CDR1 and CDR2 (germline): SGHRS, YFSETQ. CDR3 DNA sequence: TGCGCCAGCAGCTTGGGTGTGCAGGCACATGGCTACACCTTC. Translation gives CASSLGVQAHGYTF. The full variable domain, rest sourced from reference TRBV5-1 and TRBJ1-2, is KAGVTQTPRYLIKTRGQQVTLSCSPISGHRSVSWYQQTPGQGLQFLFEYFSETQRNKGNFPGRFSGRQFSNSRSEMNVSTLELGDSALYLCASSLGVQAHGYTFGSGTRLTVV.

This chain connects TRBV5-1 to TRBJ1-1, with D perhaps TRBD1 (6 bases). Germline loops: CDR1 SGHRS, CDR2 YFSETQ. Trimming removed 3 bases at V and 5 bases at J, with 11 bases between. The length of the CDR3 is 13 residues. In DNA, the CDR3 is TGCGCCAGCAGCTGGGTAGACAGGACTGAAGCTTTCTTT. Its translation: CASSWVDRTEAFF.

The chain joins TRBV7-9 to TRBJ1-5; possibly TRBD1 for D (5 bases). Looked up from germline, CDR1 is SEHNR and CDR2 is FQNEAQ (reference sequence). V was shortened by 4 bases and J by 0 bases, with 10 bases between the two germline ends. The CDR3 is made up of 15 amino acids. The CDR3 nucleotides read TGTGCCAGCAGCTCCGACAGCTATAGCAATCAGCCCCAGCATTTT. Its translation is CASSSDSYSNQPQHF.

V is TRBV6-5 and J is TRBJ1-6; D is perhaps TRBD1 (5 bases). V was clipped by 6 bases and J by 9 bases, with 12 bases between them. The CDR3 consists of 13 residues. Germline V CDR1 and CDR2: MNHEY, SVGAGI. The CDR3 here is CASRNQGSSPLHF. In DNA form, the CDR3 reads TGTGCCAGCAGGAATCAGGGTAGTTCACCCCTCCACTTT.

CDR3 coding DNA: TGTGCCAGCAGCCTGGGGGGATTTCGTCCCTCCTACGAGCAGTACTTC. Its protein is CASSLGGFRPSYEQYF. This chain uses TRBV7-2 with TRBJ2-7; D might be TRBD2 (6 bases). The V gene's germline CDR1 is SGHTA and CDR2 FQGNSA. V was cut by 5 bases and J by 0 bases, with 17 bases left in between. There are 16 residues in the CDR3. Supplemented by reference TRBV7-2 and TRBJ2-7, the full variable domain reads GAGVSQSPSNKVTEKGKDVELRCDPISGHTALYWYRQSLGQGLEFLIYFQGNSAPDKSGLPSDRFSAERTGGSVSTLTIQRTQQEDSAVYLCASSLGGFRPSYEQYFGPGTRLTVT.

In its sample, this clone was seen a few times. The chain carries TRBV7-9 and TRBJ2-7, with 8 positions matching TRBD1. The germline V gene encodes CDR1 SEHNR and CDR2 FQNEAQ (reference sequence). Trimming cost V 5 bases and J 2 bases; bases outside gene matches: 14. CDR3 length: 17 residues. CDR3 DNA: TGTGCCAGCAGCCCAGGACCCGGGACAGGTTACCCCTACGAGCAGTACTTC. This translates into CASSPGPGTGYPYEQYF.

The rearrangement uses TRBV27 and TRBJ2-5; possible D gene TRBD2, 5 bases. CDR3 length: 14 amino acids. Trimming left V 4 bases short and J 13 bases short, with 22 bases between. Per germline, CDR1 MNHEY and CDR2 SMNVEV (reference sequence). The CDR3 here is CASSSILGDGVRYF. The CDR3 DNA reads as TGTGCCAGCAGTTCGATTCTCGGTGACGGGGTACGGTACTTC.

The chain carries TRBV5-1 and TRBJ2-1; a weak D match, TRBD2 (6 bases). Germline V CDR1 and CDR2: SGHRS, YFSETQ. V lost 4 bases and J 5 bases, leaving 13 bases between the germline ends. The CDR3 runs 14 residues. In DNA, the CDR3 is TGCGCCAGCAGCCGCTCAGCGGGCAACAATGAGCAGTTCTTC. As protein: CASSRSAGNNEQFF.

In its sample, this clone was seen once. The chain joins TRBV6-6 to TRBJ1-2, with D hard to call. Between the trimmed V and J ends, which lost 2 bases and 2 bases, there was a span of 6 bases. The CDR3 extends over 13 amino acids. Germline V lookup: CDR1 MNHNY, CDR2 SVGAGI (reference sequence). CDR3 in amino acids: CASSYNGNYGYTF. The CDR3 bases are TGTGCCAGCAGTTACAACGGGAACTATGGCTACACCTTC.

The chain joins TRBV6-1 to TRBJ2-7, with 8 bases that match TRBD1. Germline V CDR1 and CDR2: MNHNS, SASEGT. After removal of 4 bases from V and 5 bases from J, the junction contained 7 bases not matched to a gene. CDR3 size: 14 residues. CDR3 in amino acids: CASSGGDRRNEQYF. As DNA, the CDR3 is TGTGCCAGCAGTGGAGGGGACAGGAGGAACGAGCAGTACTTC.

The chain uses TRBV9 and TRBJ2-1; no clear D. Trimming took 0 bases from V and 10 from J, leaving 17 bases between them. CDR3 length: 15 residues. Germline V gene sequence: CDR1 SGDLS, CDR2 YYNGEE. The CDR3, as DNA: TGTGCCAGCAGCGTAGCTAATGTGCTCCTGGTGGAGCAGTTCTTC. Translation gives CASSVANVLLVEQFF.

This clone came up once. V is TRBV9 and J is TRBJ1-4; no clear D gene. CDR1 and CDR2 from the germline V gene are SGDLS and YYNGEE. The CDR3 is 15 residues long. V gave up 0 bases and J gave up 0 bases, with 6 bases separating them. The CDR3 sequence is CASSVAGATNEKLFF. The CDR3 DNA follows: TGTGCCAGCAGCGTAGCGGGAGCAACTAATGAAAAACTGTTTTTT. Looking up the rest from reference TRBV9 and TRBJ1-4 gives the full variable domain: DSGVTQTPKHLITATGQRVTLRCSPRSGDLSVYWYQQSLDQGLQFLIQYYNGEERAKGNILERFSAQQFPDLHSELNLSSLELGDSALYFCASSVAGATNEKLFFGSGTQLSVL.

The chain links TRBV6-5 to TRBJ1-2, with D unresolved. V lost 2 bases to trimming and J lost 4 bases, with 8 bases between them. CDR1 and CDR2 (germline): MNHEY, SVGAGI. The CDR3 runs 13 residues. CDR3 region: CASSYDWLYGYTF. The CDR3 DNA reads TGTGCCAGCAGTTACGACTGGCTCTATGGCTACACCTTC.

This chain's CDR3 is CASSLGFGNEQFF. The CDR3 coding sequence is TGTGCCAGCAGCTTGGGGTTCGGTAATGAGCAGTTCTTC. The chain links TRBV5-6 to TRBJ2-1; D gene uncertain. This CDR3 is 13 amino acids long. V was pared by 0 bases and J by 7 bases, with 8 bases between. Per germline, CDR1 SGHDT and CDR2 YYEEEE.

V gene TRBV12-5 combines with J gene TRBJ2-5; unclear D gene. This CDR3 is 14 amino acids long. Germline CDR1 and CDR2: LGHNT and FRNRAP. Trimming cost V 1 base and J 1 base, with 7 bases left between them. CDR3: CASGLEAIQETQYF. CDR3 coding DNA: TGTGCTAGTGGTTTGGAAGCCATCCAAGAGACCCAGTACTTC.

The V call is TRBV25-1, the J call TRBJ2-3, with 9 positions matching TRBD1. The CDR3 is 14 residues long. Germline CDR1 MGHDK, CDR2 SYGVNS. V lost 6 bases to trimming and J lost 3 bases; unmatched junction nucleotides: 4. Here the CDR3 reads CASRSTGGTDTQYF. The DNA of the CDR3 is TGTGCCAGCAGGTCGACAGGGGGTACAGATACGCAGTATTTT. Filled out from reference TRBV25-1 and TRBJ2-3, the complete variable domain reads EADIYQTPRYLVIGTGKKITLECSQTMGHDKMYWYQQDPGMELHLIHYSYGVNSTEKGDLSSESTVSRIRTEHFPLTLESARPSHTSQYLCASRSTGGTDTQYFGPGTRLTVL.

This clone appeared a few times. The chain uses TRBV29-1 and TRBJ2-7; 7 bases are a match to TRBD1. CDR1 and CDR2 from the germline V gene are SQVTM and ANQGSEA. V lost 6 bases, J lost 2 bases, and 10 bases stayed unmatched. This CDR3 is 14 amino acids long. This chain's CDR3 is CSVVPGQRTYEQYF. The CDR3, as DNA: TGCAGCGTCGTACCGGGACAGAGGACCTACGAGCAGTACTTC.

V is TRBV28 and J is TRBJ2-1; 9 bases map to TRBD2. Trimming took 4 bases from V and 6 from J; bases not matched to a gene: 10. Germline CDR1 and CDR2: MDHEN and SYDVKM. This CDR3 spans 16 amino acids. The CDR3 DNA follows: TGTGCCAGCAGTTCTATAGCGGGAGTATTGGTCAATGAGCAGTTCTTC. Residues: CASSSIAGVLVNEQFF.